The 4 T cell receptor beta chains given below trace back to one sample, sequenced in a study of T cell responses to AZD1222 COVID-19 vaccine. TCRdb's table, derived via immunoSEQ multiplex PCR, lists solely in-frame clones and lacks some. The sample consists of under 200,000 clones, roughly 93% of them appearing once. The sample in question was peripheral blood, obtained on day 0 of AZD1222 vaccination. Every receptor here comes from an adult in good health.

This clone was seen a handful of times. The chain uses TRBV7-8 and TRBJ1-1; D is undetermined. Germline V CDR1 and CDR2: SGHVS, FQNEAQ. The V end was cut by 1 base, the J end by 5 bases, with 11 bases between. This CDR3 is 14 amino acids long. CDR3 region: CASSLGGRYTEAFF. In nucleotides, the CDR3 is TGTGCCAGCAGCTTAGGAGGGAGATATACTGAAGCTTTCTTT.

V gene TRBV15 combines with J gene TRBJ1-1; D is possibly TRBD1 (6 bases). V lost 0 bases to trimming and J lost 8 bases, with 16 bases between them. Germline CDR1 LNHNV, CDR2 YYDKDF (reference sequence). This CDR3 has 15 amino acids. This CDR3 reads CATSRDPVNTGEAFF. The CDR3 DNA is TGTGCCACCAGCAGAGATCCTGTTAATACAGGGGAAGCTTTCTTT. Combining the CDR3 with reference TRBV15 and TRBJ1-1 gives the whole variable domain DAMVIQNPRYQVTQFGKPVTLSCSQTLNHNVMYWYQQKSSQAPKLLFHYYDKDFNNEADTPDNFQSRRPNTSFCFLDIRSPGLGDTAMYLCATSRDPVNTGEAFFGQGTRLTVV.

The V gene is TRBV5-4, the J gene TRBJ1-4; TRBD1 might be the D (5 bases). In germline, CDR1 is SGHNT, CDR2 YYREEE (reference sequence). The CDR3 spans 15 residues. Trimming pared 4 bases from V and 4 bases from J, leaving 14 bases between. The CDR3 nucleotides read TGTGCCAGCAGCCGAGGGGTCCGGGGTAATGAAAAACTGTTTTTT. Its protein is CASSRGVRGNEKLFF.

V is TRBV6-5 and J is TRBJ2-1; maybe TRBD2 (5 bases). Germline CDR1 is MNHEY and CDR2 is SVGAGI. V lost 7 bases to trimming and J lost 7 bases, with 17 bases between them. The CDR3 is 14 residues long. The CDR3 region has the DNA TGTGCCAGCATCGAGGGAGCCGTTTCAAATGAGCAGTTCTTC. This gives the protein CASIEGAVSNEQFF.